This TCR beta chain was sequenced during a study of regulatory T cells in long-lasting Graves disease. Trimming left V 0 bases short and J 7 bases short, with 8 bases between. Germline loops: CDR1 SGHRS, CDR2 YFSETQ. The CDR3 length is 14 residues. Time point specified: newly diagnosed GD, antithyroid drugs for less than 3 months. PBMC-extracted RNA yielded the TCR library. Construction of the TCR beta libraries employed iRepertoire HTBI primers in conjunction with Arm-PCR of CDR3 regions. In TCRdb, the multiplex PCR reads were re-called with MiXCR into one record per CDR3 protein. The data show 530,000 or so distinct CDR3 sequences, with about 16% seen just once and around 13% held by the top ten. The same specimen was also included in a second study, on T cells in Graves' hyperthyroidism and ophthalmopathy. That work adds: Graves' hyperthyroidism without ophthalmopathy progression within 18 months was termed stable. In the first-round RT-PCR of the TCR CDR3, the HTBI primer set was used.

This TCR was sampled from a man younger than 35 with Graves disease. Sequencing used peripheral blood mononuclear cells (PBMCs), obtained at new diagnosis, from a patient treated with antithyroid drugs. V gene TRBV5-1 combines with J gene TRBJ1-6; D is undetermined. The CDR3 DNA reads as TGCGCCAGCAGCTTGGAGCGGGGAAATTCACCCCTCCACTTT. Translation gives CASSLERGNSPLHF. Filled out from reference TRBV5-1 and TRBJ1-6, the complete variable domain reads KAGVTQTPRYLIKTRGQQVTLSCSPISGHRSVSWYQQTPGQGLQFLFEYFSETQRNKGNFPGRFSGRQFSNSRSEMNVSTLELGDSALYLCASSLERGNSPLHFGNGTRLTVT.